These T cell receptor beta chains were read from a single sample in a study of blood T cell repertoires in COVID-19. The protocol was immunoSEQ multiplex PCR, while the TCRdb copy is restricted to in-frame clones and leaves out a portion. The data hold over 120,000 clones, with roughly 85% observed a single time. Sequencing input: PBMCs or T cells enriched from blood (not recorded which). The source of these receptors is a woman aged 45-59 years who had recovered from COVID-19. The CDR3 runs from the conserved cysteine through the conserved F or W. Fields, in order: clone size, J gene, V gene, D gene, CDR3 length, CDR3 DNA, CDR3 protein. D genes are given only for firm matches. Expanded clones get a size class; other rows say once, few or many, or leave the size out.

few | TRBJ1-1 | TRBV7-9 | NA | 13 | TGTGCCAGCAGCCGGAACAGGGAGTTGTGGGCTTTCTTT | CASSRNRELWAFF
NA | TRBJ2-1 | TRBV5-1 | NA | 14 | TGCGCCAGCAGCCTCGGCGGGAAGTTGGATGAGCAGTTCTTC | CASSLGGKLDEQFF
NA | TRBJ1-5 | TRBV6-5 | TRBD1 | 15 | TGTGCCAGCAGTATTACAGGGACAGGCAACGAGCCCCAGCATTTT | CASSITGTGNEPQHF
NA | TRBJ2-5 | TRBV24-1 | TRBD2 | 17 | TGTGCCACCAGTGTTGCCCTGGGACTAGCGGGAGTAGAGACCCAGTACTTC | CATSVALGLAGVETQYF
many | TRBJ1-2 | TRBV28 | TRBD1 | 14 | TGTGCCAGCAGCGCCGGGACAGGGCCCTATGGCTACACCTTC | CASSAGTGPYGYTF
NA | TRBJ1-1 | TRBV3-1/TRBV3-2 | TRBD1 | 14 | TGTGCCAGCAGCCGGACAGGGGGTGTCCTTGAAGCTTTCTTT | CASSRTGGVLEAFF
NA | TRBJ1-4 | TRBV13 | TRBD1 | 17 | TGTGCCAGCAGCCGAGGCCGGGACAGAGTTCTCTTTGAAAAACTGTTTTTT | CASSRGRDRVLFEKLFF
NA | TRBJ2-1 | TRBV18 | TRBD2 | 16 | TGTGCCAGCTCACCCACGGGGGGTAGCTCCTACAATGAGCAGTTCTTC | CASSPTGGSSYNEQFF
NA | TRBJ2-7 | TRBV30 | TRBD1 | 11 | TGTGCCCATGGACAGGGCTACGAGCAGTACTTC | CAHGQGYEQYF
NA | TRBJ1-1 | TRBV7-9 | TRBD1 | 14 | TGTGCCAGCAGCGTACAGGGGTTTGGCACTGAAGCTTTCTTT | CASSVQGFGTEAFF
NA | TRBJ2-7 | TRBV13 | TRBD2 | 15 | TGTGCCAGCAGCTTAGGACGGGAGGGCCCCTCCGAGCAGTACTTC | CASSLGREGPSEQYF
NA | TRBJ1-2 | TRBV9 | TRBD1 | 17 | TGTGCCAGCACCACCCCCATTCGGGACAGGGCTACTGGTGGCTACACCTTC | CASTTPIRDRATGGYTF
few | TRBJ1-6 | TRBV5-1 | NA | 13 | TGCGCCAGCTGCGACGACAGTAATTCACCCCTCCACTTT | CASCDDSNSPLHF
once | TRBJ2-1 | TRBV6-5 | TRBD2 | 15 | TGTGCCAGCAGTTCCCTAGCGGGGGCCTACAATGAGCAGTTCTTC | CASSSLAGAYNEQFF
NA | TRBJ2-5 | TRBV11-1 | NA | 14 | TGTGCCAGCAGCTCGTCCGGCCTACGGGGGACCCAGTACTTC | CASSSSGLRGTQYF
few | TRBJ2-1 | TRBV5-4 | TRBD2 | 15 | TGTGCCAGCAGCTCGAGCGGGAGCTCCTACAATGAGCAGTTCTTC | CASSSSGSSYNEQFF
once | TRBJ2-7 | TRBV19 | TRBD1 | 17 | TGTGCCAGTACCAAGACAGGGGGGAGTGTATCGTCCTACGAGCAGTACTTC | CASTKTGGSVSSYEQYF
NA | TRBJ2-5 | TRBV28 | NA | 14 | TGTGCCAGCAGTCCCCACTACCTCCAAGAGACCCAGTACTTC | CASSPHYLQETQYF
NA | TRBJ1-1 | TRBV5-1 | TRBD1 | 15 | TGCGCCAGCAGCATAGGGACAGGGTTCGACACTGAAGCTTTCTTT | CASSIGTGFDTEAFF
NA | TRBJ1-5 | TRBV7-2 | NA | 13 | TGTGCCAGCAGCTCTCAGGGGAATCAGCCCCAGCATTTT | CASSSQGNQPQHF
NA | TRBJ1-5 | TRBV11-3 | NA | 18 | TGTGCCAGCAGCTTTTACGCGGACTTCCCTTCTAGCAATCAGCCCCAGCATTTT | CASSFYADFPSSNQPQHF
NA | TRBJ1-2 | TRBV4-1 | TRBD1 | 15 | TGCGCCAGCAGCCAAGCCGTGACAGGGCCTTATGGCTACACCTTC | CASSQAVTGPYGYTF
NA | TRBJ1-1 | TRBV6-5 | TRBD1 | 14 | TGTGCCAGCAACCGACAGGGCTCGAACACTGAAGCTTTCTTT | CASNRQGSNTEAFF